This TCR beta chain was identified in a study of blood T cell repertoires in COVID-19. Using immunoSEQ multiplex PCR, the repertoire was profiled, and TCRdb retains in-frame clones only, with some absent. The sample holds 150,000 to 200,000 clones, 76% seen once. CDR1 and CDR2 (germline): SGDLS, YYNGEE. The CDR3 length is 14 residues. Trimming removed 4 bases at V and 4 bases at J, with 9 bases between. The participants were between about 18 and 90 years old and came from under 25 US areas. Researchers sorted participants into cohorts using their self-reported clinical history. The material sequenced was PBMCs or T cells enriched from blood (not recorded which). The TCR sequence derives from a woman aged 45 to 65 with acute COVID-19. The chain joins TRBV9 to TRBJ2-6; a weak D match, TRBD2 (5 bases). The CDR3 spells CASSPVAGANVLTF. CDR3 DNA sequence: TGTGCCAGCAGCCCTGTAGCGGGGGCCAACGTCCTGACTTTC.